The sequence of this T cell receptor (beta chain) was determined in a study of blood T cell repertoires in COVID-19. Whole-study context: Donors in the United States, Italy and Spain gave samples during acute or convalescent COVID-19. Sources were T cells, B-cell-depleted T cells, or PBMCs; the material itself was cDNA or gDNA.

Per the original data handling: Nucleated cell counts were estimated from reference gene primer amplification. Repertoires were generated with immunoSEQ multiplex PCR, while TCRdb's copy carries only in-frame clones and drops some. V, J and clone size were drawn from that table, and D and trimming were deduced from the DNA. The sample gives under 350,000 clones, approximately 85% of which show up once; around 7.2% is in the top ten. Germline V gives CDR1 LNHDA, CDR2 SQIVND (reference sequence). Trimming cost V 4 bases and J 4 bases; bases outside gene matches: 3. The CDR3 contains 13 residues. The rearrangement links TRBV19 to TRBJ1-2; 7 bases map to TRBD1. The source is a human donor in a cohort sampled during active COVID-19. The sample was peripheral blood. CDR3 protein: CASSTGDSYGYTF. The CDR3, as DNA: TGTGCCAGTAGTACGGGGGACAGCTATGGCTACACCTTC.